The clone carrying this T cell receptor (beta chain) was observed a handful of times. Its matching antigen is unknown. These data belong to a study of T-cell reconstitution after alpha-beta-depleted transplantation in children. Findings and caveats of the study: At around two months after transplant, the alpha-beta T cells were reportedly derived from several hundred expanded clones that came from non-depleted graft cells. For some patients, TCRbeta diversity was high at day 60 because of recipient T cells and thymic progenitors that survived.

It was with unique molecular identifiers that the TCRbeta library was prepared. Using its own MiXCR run on the PCR reads, TCRdb lists one record per CDR3 protein. The sample consists of a few hundred thousand distinct CDR3 sequences, 43% of them appearing once. Germline V gene sequence: CDR1 MNHEY, CDR2 SVGAGI. V gave up 0 bases and J gave up 1 base; unmatched junction bases: 1. The CDR3 consists of 15 residues. The clonotype originates from a girl aged 2 to 10 with aplastic anemia, due to receive a stem cell transplant. The chain links TRBV6-5 to TRBJ2-5; 8 bases match TRBD1. This specimen consisted of PBMCs, obtained before TCRalphabeta/CD19-depleted stem cell transplant. The DNA for the CDR3 is TGTGCCAGCAGTTACTCCACAGGGGGCCAAGAGACCCAGTACTTC. It specifies CASSYSTGGQETQYF.